The source of this T cell receptor (beta chain) is a study of cytomegalovirus exposure and HLA in healthy donors. General study points: In vitro work confirmed that a few CMV-associated chains recognize CMV antigens. More than 150 TCR beta chains were listed as cytomegalovirus-associated. Reportedly, a later analysis found an Asian-associated ancestry cluster had fewer N-insertions than the roughly 700-donor mean.

The germline CDR1 and CDR2 sequences are SNHLY and FYNNEI. V lost 4 bases, J lost 3 bases, and 7 bases lay in between. CDR3 length: 13 residues. 13 Jbeta primers and 60 Vbeta primers were used for the PCR. TCRdb's table, derived via immunoSEQ multiplex PCR, lists solely in-frame clones and lacks some. This table holds 150,000 or so clones, less than 85% found once. At collection, donors were nominally healthy, but unrecorded immune exposures were probable. This clone was seen a few times. The antigen remains unidentified. The rearrangement joins TRBV2 to TRBJ2-1; D may be TRBD1 (6 bases). This clonotype was sampled from a woman aged 55-70 years in good health and CMV-seropositive. Sequencing used PBMCs. Written as DNA, the CDR3 is TGTGCCAGCAGTGCGGACAGCTACAATGAGCAGTTCTTC. Translation gives CASSADSYNEQFF.